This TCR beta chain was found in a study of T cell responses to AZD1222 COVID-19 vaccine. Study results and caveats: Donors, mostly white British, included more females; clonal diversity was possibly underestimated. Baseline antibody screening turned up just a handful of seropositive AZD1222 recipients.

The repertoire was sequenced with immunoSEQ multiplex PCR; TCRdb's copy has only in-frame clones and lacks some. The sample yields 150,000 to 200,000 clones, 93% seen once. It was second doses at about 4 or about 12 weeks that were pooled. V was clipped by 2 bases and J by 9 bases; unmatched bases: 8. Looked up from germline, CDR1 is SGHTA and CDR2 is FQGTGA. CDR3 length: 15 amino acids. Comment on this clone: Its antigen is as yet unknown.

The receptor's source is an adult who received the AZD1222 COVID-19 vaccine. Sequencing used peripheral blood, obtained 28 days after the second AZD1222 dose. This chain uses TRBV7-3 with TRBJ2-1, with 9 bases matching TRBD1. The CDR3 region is CASSLSGTGYGEQFF. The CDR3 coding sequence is TGTGCCAGCAGCTTATCGGGGACAGGGTATGGTGAGCAGTTCTTC.